These T cell receptor beta chains were read from a single sample in a study of T-cell reconstitution after alpha-beta-depleted transplantation in children. TCRdb reanalysed the PCR reads using MiXCR and keeps one entry per CDR3 protein. The sample shows more than 450,000 distinct CDR3 sequences, around 20% of them seen only once. Here the sequenced sample was PBMCs from the stem cell graft donor, taken from the stem cell graft. The receptor set was obtained from a human donor who donated a stem cell graft to a child with acute lymphoblastic leukemia. Both conserved end residues are part of each CDR3. Fields, in order: D gene, clone size, J gene, V gene, CDR3 protein, CDR3 DNA. The D gene is left open where the match is weak. Size tells how often a clone was seen (once, few, many) or the class of an expanded clone, and some rows leave it out.

>TRBD2|.|TRBJ2-3|TRBV5-1
CASSLLAGGPPDTQYF
TGCGCCAGCAGCTTGCTAGCGGGAGGGCCCCCAGATACGCAGTATTTT
>.|.|TRBJ1-1|TRBV20-1
CSALQGLSNTEAFF
TGCAGTGCTCTCCAGGGACTGAGCAACACTGAAGCTTTCTTT
>.|.|TRBJ1-3|TRBV27
CASRWTANSGNTIYF
TGTGCCAGCAGGTGGACAGCGAACTCTGGAAACACCATATATTTT
>.|.|TRBJ1-5|TRBV12-5
CVYNQPQHF
TGTGTCTACAATCAGCCCCAGCATTTT
>TRBD1|.|TRBJ1-1|TRBV5-1
CASSDDRQGNGAFF
TGCGCCAGCAGCGATGATAGACAGGGGAATGGGGCTTTCTTT
>.|.|TRBJ2-2|TRBV29-1
CSVVNTGSGNTGELFF
TGCAGCGTTGTAAATACAGGGTCGGGGAACACCGGGGAGCTGTTTTTT
>.|.|TRBJ2-1|TRBV12-3/TRBV12-4
CASSPLGPRGNEQFF
TGTGCCAGCAGTCCTCTGGGACCCCGGGGCAATGAGCAGTTCTTC
>.|.|TRBJ2-1|TRBV12-3/TRBV12-4
CASSLVVLNEQFF
TGTGCCAGCAGTTTAGTCGTCCTCAATGAGCAGTTCTTC
>.|few|TRBJ2-7|TRBV5-1
CASSSSTHYEQYF
TGCGCCAGCAGCTCGTCGACGCACTACGAGCAGTACTTC
>.|many|TRBJ2-7|TRBV5-5
CASSLGGAPSYEQYF
TGTGCCAGCAGCTTGGGAGGGGCCCCCTCCTACGAGCAGTACTTC
>.|few|TRBJ2-1|TRBV6-5
CASSYSTVVGQFF
TGTGCCAGCAGTTACTCGACTGTCGTGGGGCAGTTCTTC
>.|.|TRBJ2-1|TRBV7-9
CASSLALRTNNEQFF
TGTGCCAGCAGCTTAGCGCTGAGGACTAACAATGAGCAGTTCTTC
>.|many|TRBJ1-2|TRBV5-1
CASSLEGYGYTF
TGCGCCAGCAGCTTGGAGGGCTATGGCTACACCTTC
>.|.|TRBJ1-4|TRBV7-2
CASSLGDRPEKLFF
TGTGCCAGCAGCTTAGGAGACAGACCCGAAAAACTGTTTTTT
>.|.|TRBJ2-3|TRBV3-1
CACSPHGVLTDTQYF
TGTGCCTGCAGCCCGCACGGCGTCCTCACAGATACGCAGTATTTT
>.|few|TRBJ2-7|TRBV5-1
CASSWDTGGEQYF
TGCGCCAGCAGCTGGGACACCGGTGGAGAGCAGTACTTC
>TRBD1|once|TRBJ2-3|TRBV18
CASSPTTGGDTQYF
TGTGCCAGCTCACCAACCACAGGGGGAGATACGCAGTATTTT
>.|.|TRBJ1-1|TRBV7-9
CASSLAHLGRTEAFF
TGTGCCAGCAGCTTAGCGCATTTAGGGCGCACTGAAGCTTTCTTT
>TRBD2|few|TRBJ2-1|TRBV20-1
CSATGTSGRAQVANEQFF
TGCAGTGCCACCGGGACTAGCGGGAGAGCACAGGTAGCCAATGAGCAGTTCTTC
>.|.|TRBJ2-7|TRBV9
CASSVWSGEGYEQYF
TGTGCCAGCAGCGTATGGTCGGGAGAGGGGTACGAGCAGTACTTC
>TRBD2|few|TRBJ2-5|TRBV5-6
CASSLNGAGASETQYF
TGTGCCAGCAGCTTGAACGGAGCGGGAGCGTCGGAGACCCAGTACTTC